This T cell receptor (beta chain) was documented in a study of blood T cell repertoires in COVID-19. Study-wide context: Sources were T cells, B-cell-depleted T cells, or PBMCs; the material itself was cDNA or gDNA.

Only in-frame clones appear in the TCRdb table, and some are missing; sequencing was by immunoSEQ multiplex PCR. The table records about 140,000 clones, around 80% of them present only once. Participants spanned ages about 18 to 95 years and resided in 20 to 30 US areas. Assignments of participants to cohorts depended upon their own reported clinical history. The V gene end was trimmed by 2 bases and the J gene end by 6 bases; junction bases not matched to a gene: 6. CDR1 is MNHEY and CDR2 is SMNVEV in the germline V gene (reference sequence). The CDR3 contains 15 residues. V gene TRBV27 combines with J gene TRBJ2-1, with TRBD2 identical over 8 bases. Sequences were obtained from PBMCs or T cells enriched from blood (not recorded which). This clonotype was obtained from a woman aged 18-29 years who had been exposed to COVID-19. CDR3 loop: CASSLIGGRTNEQFF. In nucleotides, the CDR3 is TGTGCCAGCAGTTTAATAGGCGGGAGGACCAATGAGCAGTTCTTC.